This entry lists 7 T cell receptor beta chains sequenced from one sample in a study of radiation and T cells in renal cell carcinoma (dated by TCRdb to 2018 to 2021). This sample's time point label indicates: tumor resected at nephrectomy. The sample's treatment or condition label, decoded: treatment-naive control, cytoreductive nephrectomy. Library preparation used the immunoSEQ multiplex PCR assay. Imported from immuneACCESS, the table was reduced by TCRdb to in-frame sequences with V and J called. These copies leave out some clones; in studies compared against another copy, an unresolved V gene accounts for under half, and the cause of the remainder is not known. A total of some 20,000 clones appear in this sample, around three fifths of them only once. The ten largest clones represent around a third of the sample. The sequences come from tumor tissue, collected from a patient whose treatment was nephrectomy without radiotherapy. These TCRs come from a man aged 45-60 years with renal cell carcinoma.

This clone was observed a few times. This chain joins TRBV7-3 and TRBJ1-2; perhaps TRBD1 as D (5 bases). The CDR3 has 14 residues. The germline V and J ends were trimmed by 5 bases and 6 bases, with 16 bases remaining between them. From germline, CDR1 is SGHTA and CDR2 FQGTGA. The CDR3 sequence is CASSEGPEDHGYTF. In nucleotides, the CDR3 is TGTGCCAGCAGCGAGGGACCGGAGGACCATGGCTACACCTTC.

The CDR3 is CASTRTGDGETQYF. The DNA for the CDR3 is TGTGCCAGCACCCGGACAGGGGACGGGGAGACCCAGTACTTC. The chain combines TRBV5-6 with TRBJ2-5, with 9 bases matching TRBD1. The CDR3 has 14 amino acids. Germline CDR1 SGHDT, CDR2 YYEEEE. With 6 bases clipped from V and 5 bases from J, the junction kept 8 bases outside the gene matches. The variable domain in full, with the rest retrieved from reference TRBV5-6 and TRBJ2-5, is DAGVTQSPTHLIKTRGQQVTLRCSPKSGHDTVSWYQQALGQGPQFIFQYYEEEERQRGNFPDRFSGHQFPNYSSELNVNALLLGDSALYLCASTRTGDGETQYFGPGTRLLVL.

The rearrangement uses TRBV27 and TRBJ2-5, with 8 bases that match TRBD2. J gave up 7 bases and V 1 base, and 5 bases lay outside the gene matches. CDR3 length equals 14 residues. The germline gives CDR1 MNHEY, CDR2 SMNVEV (reference sequence). The CDR3 DNA sequence: TGTGCCAGCAGTTTATTCGGACTAGCAGGGACCCAGTACTTC. The encoded protein is CASSLFGLAGTQYF.

This clone was found a few times. The chain uses TRBV5-1 and TRBJ1-1; D perhaps matches TRBD1 (5 bases). The CDR3 runs 14 residues. The germline gives CDR1 SGHRS, CDR2 YFSETQ. V shed 4 bases and J shed 5 bases, with 15 bases lying between them. In DNA form, the CDR3 reads TGCGCCAGCAGCCCAAATCCTGGGGGGACTGAAGCTTTCTTT. The encoded protein is CASSPNPGGTEAFF.

The chain uses TRBV10-3 and TRBJ2-7, with D tentatively TRBD1 (6 bases). CDR3 size: 17 residues. The germline V gene encodes CDR1 ENHRY and CDR2 SYGVKD. V was clipped by 6 bases and J by 0 bases, with 21 bases between them. CDR3 protein: CAISRATGTQFSYEQYF. The CDR3 DNA reads TGTGCCATCAGCCGGGCCACCGGGACACAATTCTCCTACGAGCAGTACTTC.

This clone was picked up a small number of times. V usage is TRBV4-2 and J usage is TRBJ2-1; 10 nucleotides agree with TRBD2. Germline CDR1 is LGHNA and CDR2 is YNFKEQ. The CDR3 loop spans 16 amino acids. J gave up 6 bases and V 0 bases, and 5 bases lay outside the gene matches. CDR3 nucleotide sequence: TGTGCCAGCAGCCAAGATTCTAGCGGGGGATTCAATGAGCAGTTCTTC. It translates to CASSQDSSGGFNEQFF.

This chain connects TRBV10-3 to TRBJ2-1, with 13 nucleotides matching TRBD2. V lost 4 bases to trimming and J lost 8 bases; unmatched junction nucleotides: 11. The CDR3 totals 17 residues. Germline assignment: CDR1 ENHRY and CDR2 SYGVKD. CDR3 sequence reads: CAISATSGRRENDEQFF. Written as DNA, the CDR3 is TGTGCCATCAGTGCGACTAGCGGGAGGAGGGAAAACGATGAGCAGTTCTTC.